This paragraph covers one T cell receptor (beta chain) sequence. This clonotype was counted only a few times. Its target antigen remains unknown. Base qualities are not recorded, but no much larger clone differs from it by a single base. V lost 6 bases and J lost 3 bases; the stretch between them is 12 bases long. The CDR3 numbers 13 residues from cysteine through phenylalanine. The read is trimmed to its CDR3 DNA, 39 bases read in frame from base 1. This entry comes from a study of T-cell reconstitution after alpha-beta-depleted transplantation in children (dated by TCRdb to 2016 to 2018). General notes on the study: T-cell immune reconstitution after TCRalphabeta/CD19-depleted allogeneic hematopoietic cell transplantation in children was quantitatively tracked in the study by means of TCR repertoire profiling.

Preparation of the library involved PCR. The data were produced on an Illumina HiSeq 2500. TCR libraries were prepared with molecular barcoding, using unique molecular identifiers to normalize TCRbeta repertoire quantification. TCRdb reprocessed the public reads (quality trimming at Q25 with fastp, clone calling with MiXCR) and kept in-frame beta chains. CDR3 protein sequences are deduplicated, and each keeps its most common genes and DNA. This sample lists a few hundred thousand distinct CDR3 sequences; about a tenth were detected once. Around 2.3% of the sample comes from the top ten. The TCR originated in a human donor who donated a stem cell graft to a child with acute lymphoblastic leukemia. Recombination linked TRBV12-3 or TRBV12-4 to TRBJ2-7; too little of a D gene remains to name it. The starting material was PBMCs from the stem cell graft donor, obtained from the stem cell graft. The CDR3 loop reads CASRETPHYEQYF. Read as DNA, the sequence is TGTGCCAGCAGAGAGACTCCTCACTACGAGCAGTACTTC.